This T cell receptor (beta chain) was found in a study of blood T cell repertoires in COVID-19. This CDR3 has 16 residues. Trimming took 4 bases from V and 0 from J, leaving 12 bases between them. The germline gives CDR1 SGHTA, CDR2 FQGTGA. This clone showed up just once. In the authors' workflow: Amplification of reference gene primers was used by the study to estimate nucleated cell counts. Data came from immunoSEQ multiplex PCR; TCRdb stores just in-frame clones and leaves some out. V and J calls and clone size follow that table, whereas D and trimming were derived from the DNA. The sample contains about 190,000 clones, approximately 88% of which appear only once.

The chain couples TRBV7-3 to TRBJ2-2; possibly TRBD2 for D (7 bases). This TCR was recovered from a man aged 40-55 years with acute or convalescent COVID-19. The sample consisted of peripheral blood. Here the CDR3 DNA reads TGTGCCAGCAGCTCCCGCGGGGGCACGAACACCGGGGAGCTGTTTTTT. Residues: CASSSRGGTNTGELFF.